The 11 T cell receptor beta chains listed next were all sequenced from one sample in a study of blood T cells in healthy people across ages. A sample-barcoded 5' primer and a J-beta primer mix were used in a second PCR of roughly 7 to 11 cycles. TCRdb reprocessed the 5' RACE reads via MiXCR and lists one record per CDR3 protein. The data contain over 1,300,000 distinct CDR3 sequences, approximately 59% of them singletons. Sequencing was performed on blood. The receptors stem from a man younger than 30 in good health.

The chain carries TRBV18 and TRBJ2-7, with D unclear. CDR3 length: 12 residues. Trimming cost V 2 bases and J 5 bases, with 7 bases left between them. Per the germline V gene, CDR1 is KGHSH and CDR2 is LQKENI. CDR3 loop: CASSPRRDEQYF. The DNA of the CDR3 is TGTGCCAGCTCACCAAGACGGGACGAGCAGTACTTC.

This clonotype has more than one count but fewer than ten. The V and J genes are TRBV5-1 and TRBJ2-2, with D uncertain. Per the germline V gene, CDR1 is SGHRS and CDR2 is YFSETQ. CDR3 size: 14 residues. V was pared by 3 bases and J by 5 bases, with 11 bases between. The CDR3 loop is CASSYREGTGELFF. Written as DNA, the CDR3 is TGCGCCAGCAGCTACCGAGAAGGGACCGGGGAGCTGTTTTTT.

The rearrangement uses TRBV4-1 and TRBJ1-5, with D perhaps matching TRBD1 (5 bases). The CDR3 spans 15 residues. Trimming shortened V by 0 bases and J by 7 bases, and 13 bases separated the two germline ends. CDR1 MGHRA and CDR2 YSYEKL come from the germline V gene. In DNA form, the CDR3 reads TGCGCCAGCAGCCAAGAAGCAGACAGCCACCAGCCCCAGCATTTT. This encodes CASSQEADSHQPQHF.

The gene calls are TRBV4-2 and TRBJ2-3; 9 bases fit TRBD2. Germline loops: CDR1 LGHNA, CDR2 YNFKEQ. V lost 5 bases to trimming and J lost 3 bases; unmatched junction nucleotides: 9. This CDR3 is 16 amino acids long. The CDR3 loop is CASSERAGGVTDTQYF. CDR3 coding DNA: TGTGCCAGCAGCGAGAGAGCGGGAGGTGTGACAGATACGCAGTATTTT.

CDR3: CASSLGTGLYTDTQYF. The CDR3 DNA reads as TGTGCCAGCAGCTTAGGAACAGGGTTATACACAGATACGCAGTATTTT. The V and J genes are TRBV7-9 and TRBJ2-3, with a tentative D call TRBD1 (6 bases). This CDR3 has 16 residues. In germline, CDR1 is SEHNR, CDR2 FQNEAQ (reference sequence). V dropped 1 base and J dropped 2 bases, with 13 bases sitting between them.

The chain carries TRBV12-3 or TRBV12-4 and TRBJ1-4; 8 nucleotides match TRBD1. The CDR3 loop spans 15 amino acids. J gave up 5 bases and V 5 bases, and 7 bases lay outside the gene matches. The DNA of the CDR3 is TGTGCCAGCAGTCCAGGACAGGGCTTAAATGAAAAACTGTTTTTT. Amino acid sequence: CASSPGQGLNEKLFF.

The chain has TRBV5-1 and TRBJ1-1; D gene ambiguous. Trimming left V 0 bases short and J 6 bases short, with 15 bases between. CDR1 and CDR2 (germline): SGHRS, YFSETQ. The CDR3 has 15 residues. CDR3 in DNA: TGCGCCAGCAGCTTGGTAGTAGGGAATGGTGCTGAAGCTTTCTTT. Encoded protein: CASSLVVGNGAEAFF.

This clonotype was recorded a few times. The V and J genes are TRBV29-1 and TRBJ2-7, with 9 nucleotides matching TRBD1. The junction had 4 bases not matched to a gene; V was cut back by 3 bases and J by 1 base. The germline gives CDR1 SQVTM, CDR2 ANQGSEA. The CDR3 is 14 residues long. The CDR3 reads CSVDGGTGSYEQYF. The DNA of the CDR3 is TGCAGCGTTGACGGGGGGACAGGGTCCTACGAGCAGTACTTC.

A word on this clonotype: The CDR3 does not end in the conserved phenylalanine or tryptophan, so this is likely a read error. CDR3 in amino acids: CASSPRGSSYNEQFL. CDR3 coding DNA: TGTGCCAGCAGCCCGCGGGGAAGCTCCTACAATGAGCAGTTCTTA. This chain connects TRBV5-6 to TRBJ2-1, with D tentatively TRBD2 (6 bases). The CDR3 loop spans 15 amino acids. Germline assignment: CDR1 SGHDT and CDR2 YYEEEE. Trimming left V 4 bases short and J 0 bases short, with 11 bases between.

The CDR3 DNA follows: TGTGCCAGCAGTGGGGGGTTCGGCGAGCAGTACTTC. This encodes CASSGGFGEQYF. The genes are TRBV2 and TRBJ2-7; possibly TRBD1 or TRBD2 for D (5 bases each). The CDR3 totals 12 residues. V lost 4 bases to trimming and J lost 6 bases, with 10 bases between them. Germline-derived CDR1 and CDR2 are SNHLY and FYNNEI.

V and J are TRBV4-1 and TRBJ2-4; D gene unclear. The germline V and J ends were trimmed by 3 bases and 0 bases, with 9 bases remaining between them. Germline V lookup: CDR1 MGHRA, CDR2 YSYEKL. The CDR3 loop spans 15 amino acids. The CDR3 spells CASSHKTLAKNIQYF. CDR3 sequence (DNA): TGCGCCAGCAGCCATAAAACCCTAGCCAAAAACATTCAGTACTTC.